One and the same sample provided the 18 T cell receptor beta chains below, sequenced in a study of blood T cell repertoires in COVID-19. TCRdb keeps only in-frame clones here, not all; method: immunoSEQ multiplex PCR. This repertoire shows about 140,000 clones, about 75% found once; its top ten account for around 2.9%. Sequences were obtained from PBMCs or T cells enriched from blood (not recorded which). The receptors were gathered from a woman between 45 and 60 years old who had recovered from COVID-19.

The V gene is TRBV5-4, the J gene TRBJ2-1; weak D call: TRBD1 (6 bases). Trimming took 4 bases from V and 9 from J, leaving 14 bases between them. Germline CDR1 SGHNT, CDR2 YYREEE (reference sequence). The CDR3 length is 13 residues. The CDR3 region is CASSVTTGSEQFF. CDR3 DNA sequence: TGTGCCAGCAGCGTAACAACAGGGAGTGAGCAGTTCTTC.

This chain joins TRBV5-1 and TRBJ2-2; TRBD1 is a possible D gene (6 bases). Germline loops: CDR1 SGHRS, CDR2 YFSETQ. V dropped 2 bases and J dropped 8 bases, with 10 bases sitting between them. CDR3 length: 13 residues. The CDR3 DNA sequence: TGCGCCAGCAGCTTAGGACAGAGTGGGGAGCTGTTTTTT. Translating gives CASSLGQSGELFF.

This clone was counted a few times. The chain recombines TRBV9 with TRBJ2-1, with D unresolved. CDR1 SGDLS and CDR2 YYNGEE come from the germline V gene. There are 12 residues in the CDR3. Between the trimmed V and J ends, which lost 3 bases and 5 bases, there was a span of 6 bases. CDR3 loop: CASSGRDNEQFF. The CDR3 DNA sequence: TGTGCCAGCAGCGGGAGAGACAATGAGCAGTTCTTC.

The V gene is TRBV4-1, the J gene TRBJ2-3; the match to TRBD2 covers 9 bases. The CDR3 contains 15 residues. After removal of 1 base from V and 6 bases from J, the junction contained 5 bases not matched to a gene. Germline loops: CDR1 MGHRA, CDR2 YSYEKL. CDR3 amino acids: CASSQAGLAGDTQYF. Written as DNA, the CDR3 is TGCGCCAGCAGCCAAGCGGGACTAGCTGGTGATACGCAGTATTTT.

The chain recombines TRBV18 with TRBJ1-1; no clear D. The CDR3 totals 16 residues. The V gene lost 3 bases and the J gene lost 0 bases, with 14 bases spanning the gap. In germline, CDR1 is KGHSH, CDR2 LQKENI. CDR3 bases: TGTGCCAGCTCACCCGAGACCCGGGTGGTGAACACTGAAGCTTTCTTT. Protein product: CASSPETRVVNTEAFF.

The chain employs TRBV2 and TRBJ1-1, with TRBD1 as a possible D gene (6 bases). CDR3 size: 14 residues. Trimming removed 4 bases at V and 0 bases at J, with 9 bases between. Per the germline V gene, CDR1 is SNHLY and CDR2 is FYNNEI. The CDR3 sequence is CASSVTGLNTEAFF. CDR3 bases: TGTGCCAGCAGTGTGACAGGTCTGAACACTGAAGCTTTCTTT.

The chain couples TRBV27 to TRBJ2-3, with D perhaps TRBD1 (6 bases). Deletions cut 2 bases from V and 8 bases from J, with 11 bases between. Germline V gene lookup returns CDR1 MNHEY and CDR2 SMNVEV (reference sequence). The CDR3 covers 13 residues. CDR3: CASSLIGGGTQYF. CDR3 nucleotides: TGTGCCAGCAGTTTAATAGGGGGTGGTACGCAGTATTTT.

The genes are TRBV5-4 and TRBJ2-7; TRBD1 aligns across 8 bases. This CDR3 has 15 residues. The V segment lost 4 bases and the J segment 9 bases; nucleotides outside the gene matches: 15. CDR1 and CDR2 from the germline V gene are SGHNT and YYREEE (reference sequence). CDR3: CASSLGTGQAKGQYF. CDR3 nucleotides: TGTGCCAGCAGCCTCGGGACAGGTCAAGCAAAGGGGCAGTACTTC.

This clone has a single count. CDR3 nucleotides: TGTGCCAGCTCACCAGGGACAGGGGGTAATGAAAAACTGTTTTTT. Protein product: CASSPGTGGNEKLFF. V usage is TRBV18 and J usage is TRBJ1-4; TRBD1 matches 11 bases. With 2 bases clipped from V and 4 bases from J, the junction kept 0 bases outside the gene matches. This CDR3 region has 15 residues. From germline, CDR1 is KGHSH and CDR2 LQKENI.

The V call is TRBV11-2, the J call TRBJ1-1, with a tentative D call TRBD1 (6 bases). Germline assignment: CDR1 SGHAT and CDR2 FQNNGV. This CDR3 spans 14 amino acids. The V gene lost 3 bases and the J gene lost 5 bases, with 13 bases spanning the gap. Written as DNA, the CDR3 is TGTGCCAGCAGCTTCATAAGGGGGGGGACTGAAGCTTTCTTT. It translates to CASSFIRGGTEAFF.

V usage is TRBV11-3 and J usage is TRBJ1-6; 8 bases are a match to TRBD1. CDR3 length equals 15 residues. V trimming: 6 bases; J trimming: 10 bases; junction bases outside the gene matches: 11. Germline assignment: CDR1 SGHNT and CDR2 YENEEA. CDR3 region: CASSGFGTGGSPLHF. The DNA of the CDR3 is TGTGCCAGCAGTGGATTCGGGACAGGAGGCTCACCCCTCCACTTT.

In this sample, this clone turned up many times. The chain uses TRBV5-1 and TRBJ1-6; 7 nucleotides line up with TRBD1. Trimming removed 4 bases from V and 10 bases from J; junction bases left unmatched: 8. CDR3 length: 14 residues. Per the germline V gene, CDR1 is SGHRS and CDR2 is YFSETQ. The DNA of the CDR3 is TGCGCCAGCAGCGACAGACAGGGATTCTCACCCCTCCACTTT. This codes for CASSDRQGFSPLHF. Full variable domain (missing parts from reference TRBV5-1 and TRBJ1-6): KAGVTQTPRYLIKTRGQQVTLSCSPISGHRSVSWYQQTPGQGLQFLFEYFSETQRNKGNFPGRFSGRQFSNSRSEMNVSTLELGDSALYLCASSDRQGFSPLHFGNGTRLTVT.

The rearrangement joins TRBV12-5 to TRBJ1-1; possibly TRBD1 for D (5 bases). This CDR3 contains 12 residues. Germline CDR1 is LGHNT and CDR2 is FRNRAP. V was clipped by 0 bases and J by 12 bases, with 11 bases between them. The CDR3 sequence is CASGLVEGVTFF. The CDR3 bases are TGTGCTAGTGGTTTGGTAGAAGGGGTAACTTTCTTT.

The gene calls are TRBV7-3 and TRBJ1-5; D is possibly TRBD1 (5 bases). The CDR3 loop spans 12 amino acids. Looked up from germline, CDR1 is SGHTA and CDR2 is FQGTGA. Trimming stripped 5 bases from V and 6 bases from J, with 8 bases between. The DNA for the CDR3 is TGTGCCAGCAGCACCGGGGGTCAGCCCCAGCATTTT. This translates into CASSTGGQPQHF.

The chain uses TRBV6-1 and TRBJ2-7; 9 bases map to TRBD2. The length of the CDR3 is 15 residues. Per germline, CDR1 MNHNS and CDR2 SASEGT. The V and J ends lost 1 base and 2 bases, in that order; junction bases with no gene match: 3. CDR3 loop: CASSEVAGEAYEQYF. The CDR3 DNA reads as TGTGCCAGCAGTGAAGTAGCGGGAGAGGCCTACGAGCAGTACTTC.

This clone was seen a few times. The chain uses TRBV24-1 and TRBJ2-5, with D maybe TRBD2 (5 bases). The V end lost 4 bases, the J end lost 3 bases, and 14 bases lay between the germline ends. This CDR3 contains 15 residues. Germline CDR1 reads KGHDR; CDR2 reads SFDVKD. This CDR3 reads CATSEHGLEKETQYF. DNA for the CDR3: TGTGCCACCAGTGAACATGGACTTGAAAAAGAGACCCAGTACTTC.

This clone was found many times. V and J are TRBV19 and TRBJ1-5; maybe TRBD1 (6 bases). Germline V gives CDR1 LNHDA, CDR2 SQIVND (reference sequence). The CDR3 sequence is 14 residues long. The V and J ends lost 6 bases and 3 bases respectively, with 12 bases between them. The CDR3 bases are TGTGCCAGTAGGAACAGGGACCTCAATCAGCCCCAGCATTTT. Its translation is CASRNRDLNQPQHF.

This clone was observed a single time. The chain links TRBV5-4 to TRBJ1-2; no reliable D call. Germline V gene data show CDR1 as SGHNT and CDR2 as YYREEE (reference sequence). V was cut by 4 bases and J by 7 bases, with 20 bases left in between. CDR3 length: 15 residues. DNA for the CDR3: TGTGCCAGCAGCCTTTACTCGGGGAGCGTTGGTGGCTACACCTTC. Its protein product is CASSLYSGSVGGYTF.